The 14 T cell receptor beta chains reported below all come from one sample, sequenced in a study of blood T cell repertoires in COVID-19. Clones were sequenced by immunoSEQ multiplex PCR, and TCRdb holds only the in-frame ones, with some missing. The data hold 210,000 or so clones, with roughly nine tenths observed a single time. Source material: peripheral blood. The origin of the receptors is a woman between 45 and 65 years old with acute or convalescent COVID-19.

The V call is TRBV30, the J call TRBJ1-5; D gene ambiguous. V lost 1 base and J 0 bases, leaving 13 bases between the germline ends. Germline V gene data show CDR1 as GTSNPN and CDR2 as SVGIG (reference sequence). The CDR3 consists of 16 residues. CDR3 protein: CAWSGGFRHSNQPQHF. The CDR3 bases are TGTGCCTGGAGTGGAGGGTTTCGGCATAGCAATCAGCCCCAGCATTTT.

This clone was detected once. This chain connects TRBV7-2 to TRBJ2-3; a weak D match, TRBD1 (5 bases). The V and J ends lost 3 bases and 6 bases respectively, with 10 bases between them. The CDR3 sequence is 13 residues long. Germline V gene data show CDR1 as SGHTA and CDR2 as FQGNSA. The CDR3 bases are TGTGCCAGCAGCTTGGGGCCCCCGGATACGCAGTATTTT. Translation: CASSLGPPDTQYF. The full variable domain, with the rest looked up from reference TRBV7-2 and TRBJ2-3, is GAGVSQSPSNKVTEKGKDVELRCDPISGHTALYWYRQSLGQGLEFLIYFQGNSAPDKSGLPSDRFSAERTGGSVSTLTIQRTQQEDSAVYLCASSLGPPDTQYFGPGTRLTVL.

Concerning this clone itself: Other DNA sequences from this sample encode an identical CDR3 as well. This chain connects TRBV5-1 to TRBJ2-7, with D maybe TRBD2 (6 bases). V lost 7 bases to trimming and J lost 0 bases, with 14 bases between them. The CDR3 length is 14 residues. Germline CDR1 and CDR2: SGHRS and YFSETQ. CDR3 coding DNA: TGCGCCAGCGGCCGGCAGGGAGGCTCCTACGAGCAGTACTTC. Its translation is CASGRQGGSYEQYF.

V and J are TRBV6-5 and TRBJ1-2; D perhaps matches TRBD1 (5 bases). Per the germline V gene, CDR1 is MNHEY and CDR2 is SVGAGI. The V and J ends lost 6 bases and 1 base respectively, with 12 bases between them. CDR3 length: 14 amino acids. The DNA of the CDR3 is TGTGCCAGCAGCCGCGGGGACTTTAACTATGGCTACACCTTC. Encoded protein: CASSRGDFNYGYTF.

This rearrangement joins TRBV30 to TRBJ2-3, with TRBD2 matching 9 bases. The V and J ends lost 2 bases and 4 bases, in that order; junction bases with no gene match: 10. The CDR3 is 16 amino acids. Germline assignment: CDR1 GTSNPN and CDR2 SVGIG (reference sequence). The CDR3 spells CAWSPSPQRGADTQYF. DNA of the CDR3: TGTGCCTGGAGTCCCTCTCCCCAGCGGGGGGCAGATACGCAGTATTTT.

On this clone itself: Other nucleotide sequences from this sample produce the same CDR3. The chain's CDR3 is CASSTGLNTEAFF. The CDR3 DNA follows: TGCGCCAGCTCTACAGGGTTGAACACTGAAGCTTTCTTT. The rearrangement uses TRBV5-1 and TRBJ1-1; weak D call: TRBD1 (6 bases). The CDR3 contains 13 residues. Germline loops: CDR1 SGHRS, CDR2 YFSETQ. V gave up 7 bases and J gave up 0 bases, with 10 bases separating them.

V and J are TRBV4-1 and TRBJ2-7; tentative D call: TRBD2 (5 bases). The V end lost 1 base, the J end lost 5 bases, and 9 bases lay between the germline ends. Germline V CDR1 and CDR2: MGHRA, YSYEKL. This CDR3 comprises 13 residues. CDR3 residues: CASSQGEFDEQYF. DNA for the CDR3: TGCGCCAGCAGCCAAGGGGAGTTCGACGAGCAGTACTTC.

V gene TRBV7-2 combines with J gene TRBJ2-5; 7 bases map to TRBD2. Germline V gives CDR1 SGHTA, CDR2 FQGNSA. Trimming took 5 bases from V and 1 from J; bases not matched to a gene: 10. The CDR3 has 16 amino acids. This chain's CDR3 is CASSPRDSGFQETQYF. CDR3 sequence (DNA): TGTGCCAGCAGCCCCCGGGATAGCGGGTTCCAAGAGACCCAGTACTTC. The full variable domain, completed using reference TRBV7-2 and TRBJ2-5, is GAGVSQSPSNKVTEKGKDVELRCDPISGHTALYWYRQSLGQGLEFLIYFQGNSAPDKSGLPSDRFSAERTGGSVSTLTIQRTQQEDSAVYLCASSPRDSGFQETQYFGPGTRLLVL.

CDR3 DNA: TGTGCCAGCAGCTTAACCGGGGCTAGCGGACCTTACAATGAGCAGTTCTTC. Its protein product is CASSLTGASGPYNEQFF. The J gene is TRBJ2-1, the V gene TRBV7-3; 7 nucleotides match TRBD2. CDR1 is SGHTA and CDR2 is FQGTGA in the germline V gene. The CDR3 consists of 17 residues. V lost 0 bases to trimming and J lost 4 bases; unmatched junction nucleotides: 9. The entire variable domain, with the rest obtained from reference TRBV7-3 and TRBJ2-1, is as follows: GAGVSQTPSNKVTEKGKYVELRCDPISGHTALYWYRQSLGQGPEFLIYFQGTGAADDSGLPNDRFFAVRPEGSVSTLKIQRTERGDSAVYLCASSLTGASGPYNEQFFGPGTRLTVL.

This clone is a singleton in its sample. V is TRBV9 and J is TRBJ1-1, with D unclear. Germline CDR1 reads SGDLS; CDR2 reads YYNGEE. The V end was cut by 3 bases, the J end by 0 bases, with 3 bases between. The CDR3 contains 12 residues. The CDR3 region is CASSALNTEAFF. DNA of the CDR3: TGTGCCAGCAGCGCCTTGAACACTGAAGCTTTCTTT.

This chain joins TRBV9 and TRBJ1-1; 7 bases are shared with TRBD1. With 4 bases clipped from V and 3 bases from J, the junction kept 9 bases outside the gene matches. The CDR3 loop spans 15 amino acids. Germline values: CDR1 SGDLS, CDR2 YYNGEE. The CDR3 coding sequence is TGTGCCAGCAGCACCCGGGGGGGACAGTACACTGAAGCTTTCTTT. The encoded protein is CASSTRGGQYTEAFF.

Comments on this clone: The same CDR3 can be traced to other DNA sequences in this sample. This chain uses TRBV24-1 with TRBJ2-5, with TRBD2 matching over 11 bases. This CDR3 region has 16 residues. Trimming removed 3 bases from V and 3 bases from J; junction bases left unmatched: 5. Germline V gene sequence: CDR1 KGHDR, CDR2 SFDVKD. The chain's CDR3 is CATSDPLAGGKETQYF. CDR3 sequence (DNA): TGTGCCACCAGTGATCCCCTAGCGGGGGGCAAAGAGACCCAGTACTTC.

The chain employs TRBV19 and TRBJ1-2; 7 positions match TRBD1. The junction had 7 bases not matched to a gene; V was cut back by 4 bases and J by 2 bases. Germline lookup yields CDR1 LNHDA and CDR2 SQIVND (reference sequence). The CDR3 sequence is 15 residues long. The CDR3 reads CASSRSSGGNYGYTF. In nucleotides, the CDR3 is TGTGCCAGTAGTAGGTCCTCAGGGGGGAACTATGGCTACACCTTC. Full variable domain (missing parts from reference TRBV19 and TRBJ1-2): DGGITQSPKYLFRKEGQNVTLSCEQNLNHDAMYWYRQDPGQGLRLIYYSQIVNDFQKGDIAEGYSVSREKKESFPLTVTSAQKNPTAFYLCASSRSSGGNYGYTFGSGTRLTVV.

The CDR3 DNA is TGTGCCAGTAGCCCCTCCGACAGGGGGCCGAGAGAGACCCAGTACTTC. Its protein product is CASSPSDRGPRETQYF. The rearrangement uses TRBV19 and TRBJ2-5; 10 nucleotides agree with TRBD1. The CDR3 covers 16 residues. V lost 6 bases to trimming and J lost 4 bases; unmatched junction nucleotides: 11. Germline lookup yields CDR1 LNHDA and CDR2 SQIVND (reference sequence).